The present entry profiles one T cell receptor (beta chain) with its context. The entry originates in a study of blood T cell repertoires in COVID-19. Study at large: The United States, Italy and Spain provided the acute and convalescent COVID-19 samples.

Per the germline V gene, CDR1 is MNHEY and CDR2 is SVGAGI. V lost 7 bases and J lost 8; bases outside the gene matches: 10. CDR3 length: 13 amino acids. Produced via immunoSEQ multiplex PCR; TCRdb's table is partial and in-frame only. The data show approximately 150,000 clones, with around 90% seen just once and under 6% held by the top ten. This clonotype was sampled from a human donor in a cohort sampled during active COVID-19. What was sequenced was peripheral blood. The chain has TRBV6-5 and TRBJ1-2; 7 positions match TRBD1. DNA of the CDR3: TGTGCCAGCACCAACAGACAGGGATGGGGCTACACCTTC. Its translation is CASTNRQGWGYTF.